This TCR beta chain came from a study of blood T cell repertoires in COVID-19. Overall study context: Material from acute and convalescent COVID-19 was sourced from the United States, Italy and Spain. From T cells, B-cell-depleted T cells, or PBMCs came the material, which was cDNA or gDNA.

The V gene's germline CDR1 is DFQATT and CDR2 SNEGSKA (reference sequence). V lost 5 bases and J 4 bases, leaving 9 bases between the germline ends. The CDR3 has 11 amino acids. Generated by immunoSEQ multiplex PCR, the TCRdb table keeps only in-frame clones and is missing some. The table shows over 150,000 clones, with approximately 86% occurring only once. Input material: peripheral blood. This sequence was found in a man aged 55 to 70 with COVID-19, enrolled during active disease. V usage is TRBV20-1 and J usage is TRBJ2-7, with D tentatively TRBD1 (6 bases). CDR3 residues: CSAGDNYEQYF. CDR3 nucleotides: TGCAGTGCTGGGGACAATTACGAGCAGTACTTC.